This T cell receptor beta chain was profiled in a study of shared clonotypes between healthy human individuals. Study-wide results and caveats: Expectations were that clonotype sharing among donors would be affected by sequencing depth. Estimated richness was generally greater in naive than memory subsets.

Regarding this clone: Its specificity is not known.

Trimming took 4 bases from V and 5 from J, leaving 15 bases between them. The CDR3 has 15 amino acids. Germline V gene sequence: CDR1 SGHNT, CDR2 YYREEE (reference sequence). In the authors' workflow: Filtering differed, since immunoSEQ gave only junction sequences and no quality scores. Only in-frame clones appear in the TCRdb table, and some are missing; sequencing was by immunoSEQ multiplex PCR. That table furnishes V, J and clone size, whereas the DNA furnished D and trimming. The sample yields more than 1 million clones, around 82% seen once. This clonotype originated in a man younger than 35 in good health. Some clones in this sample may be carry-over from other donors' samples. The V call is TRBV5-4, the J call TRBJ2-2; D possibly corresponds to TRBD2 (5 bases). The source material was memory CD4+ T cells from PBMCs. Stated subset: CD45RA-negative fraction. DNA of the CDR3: TGTGCCAGCAGCGCTAGCCCCGGGGTTACCGGGGAGCTGTTTTTT. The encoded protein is CASSASPGVTGELFF.